Here is one T cell receptor beta chain with its context. The sample is drawn from a study of identical twins. From the 5' RACE reads, TCRdb called clonotypes with MiXCR, one entry per CDR3 protein. Of fewer than 900,000 distinct CDR3 sequences listed, around 20% are singletons. V lost 4 bases and J 1 base, leaving 14 bases between the germline ends. The CDR3 extends over 15 amino acids. Germline V gene sequence: CDR1 MRHNA, CDR2 SNTAGT. The sample was also linked to a second study, of T cells expressing NK-cell markers.

This rearrangement joins TRBV6-4 to TRBJ2-7; D might be TRBD2 (6 bases). This clonotype originated in a young woman in good health. The sequencing input was PBMCs. As DNA, the CDR3 is TGTGCCAGCAGTGGGGACTCAACCGTTTCCTACGAGCAGTACTTC. Residues: CASSGDSTVSYEQYF.